Listed here are 13 T cell receptor beta chains from one sample, sequenced in a study of T cell changes during pregnancy in multiple sclerosis. The method was immunoSEQ multiplex PCR; TCRdb's version includes in-frame clones alone and lacks a portion of them. The sample has about 64,000 clones; roughly 88% are singletons. The specimen comprised peripheral blood, sampled in the second trimester of pregnancy. These receptors came from a female donor with multiple sclerosis, enrolled in a pregnancy study.

This clone has just one count. The V gene is TRBV7-8, the J gene TRBJ2-1; TRBD2 aligns across 9 bases. Trimming took 2 bases from V and 2 from J; bases not matched to a gene: 4. Germline values: CDR1 SGHVS, CDR2 FQNEAQ. CDR3 length equals 16 residues. CDR3 sequence (DNA): TGTGCCAGCAGCTTAAAGCGCGGGGGGGCCTACAATGAGCAGTTCTTC. Protein sequence: CASSLKRGGAYNEQFF.

V gene TRBV30 combines with J gene TRBJ2-7, with D tentatively TRBD2 (6 bases). The CDR3 loop spans 12 amino acids. Germline-derived CDR1 and CDR2 are GTSNPN and SVGIG (reference sequence). V lost 0 bases and J 3 bases, leaving 6 bases between the germline ends. In nucleotides, the CDR3 is TGTGCCTGGAGTGTCGGGGGCTACGAGCAGTACTTC. It encodes CAWSVGGYEQYF.

V and J are TRBV7-3 and TRBJ2-3; D is perhaps TRBD2 (5 bases). The CDR3 is 14 residues long. Germline V gene data show CDR1 as SGHTA and CDR2 as FQGTGA. Between the trimmed V and J ends, which lost 2 bases and 4 bases, there was a span of 10 bases. CDR3 nucleotides: TGTGCCAGCAGCTTAGGGTACGGGGCAGATACGCAGTATTTT. Protein product: CASSLGYGADTQYF.

The chain recombines TRBV19 with TRBJ2-5, with 11 bases fitting TRBD2. This CDR3 has 17 amino acids. With V trimmed by 3 bases and J by 5 bases, 11 bases remained unmatched. CDR1 and CDR2 (germline): LNHDA, SQIVND (reference sequence). CDR3 loop: CASSIGGSGGAPETQYF. CDR3 sequence (DNA): TGTGCCAGTAGTATTGGTGGTAGCGGGGGGGCCCCGGAGACCCAGTACTTC.

This clone was seen a single time. The chain is built from TRBV27 and TRBJ2-7, with a weak D call TRBD2 (5 bases). The CDR3 totals 16 residues. The germline CDR1 and CDR2 sequences are MNHEY and SMNVEV (reference sequence). Trimming stripped 2 bases from V and 6 bases from J, with 20 bases between. This CDR3 is CASSLNPYRGGGEQYF. The CDR3 nucleotides read TGTGCCAGCAGTTTAAATCCGTACCGTGGAGGAGGCGAGCAGTACTTC.

This rearrangement joins TRBV7-2 to TRBJ2-5; a possible D gene is TRBD2 (6 bases). Per germline, CDR1 SGHTA and CDR2 FQGNSA. The CDR3 length is 15 residues. Deletions cut 5 bases from V and 2 bases from J, with 15 bases between. CDR3 protein: CASSLLADLQETQYF. The CDR3 DNA is TGTGCCAGCAGCCTCTTAGCGGATCTTCAAGAGACCCAGTACTTC.

V is TRBV6-5 and J is TRBJ1-4; perhaps TRBD1 as D (5 bases). This CDR3 is built from 14 residues. Germline-derived CDR1 and CDR2 are MNHEY and SVGAGI. The germline V and J ends were trimmed by 2 bases and 7 bases, with 11 bases remaining between them. This CDR3 reads CASSYSQGGEKLFF. CDR3 bases: TGTGCCAGCAGTTACAGTCAGGGTGGTGAAAAACTGTTTTTT.

The chain employs TRBV7-9 and TRBJ2-2; 9 nucleotides align to TRBD1. J lost 4 bases, V lost 5 bases, and 8 bases had no gene match. CDR1 is SEHNR, CDR2 FQNEAQ, per germline (reference sequence). The CDR3 is 16 residues long. The CDR3 region has the DNA TGTGCCAGCAGCACCGGGACAGGGAGAGCCACCGGGGAGCTGTTTTTT. This gives the protein CASSTGTGRATGELFF.

The gene calls are TRBV29-1 and TRBJ2-5; 7 bases line up with TRBD2. The J call may be incorrect, as the DNA end agrees better with TRBJ2-7. This CDR3 spans 12 amino acids. Germline assignment: CDR1 SQVTM and CDR2 ANQGSEA. The CDR3 reads CSVGPGGYEQYF. In DNA form, the CDR3 reads TGCAGCGTTGGCCCGGGGGGCTACGAGCAGTACTTC.

CDR3 DNA: TGTGCCAGTAGTTCCTCCCGGGACAGTCGGACAGCCGGTCACGGGGAGCTGTTTTTT. Protein product: CASSSSRDSRTAGHGELFF. The V gene is TRBV19, the J gene TRBJ2-2; 7 positions agree with TRBD1. This CDR3 spans 19 amino acids. V lost 5 bases, J lost 7 bases, and 22 bases stayed unmatched. Germline V gene sequence: CDR1 LNHDA, CDR2 SQIVND (reference sequence).

This rearrangement joins TRBV4-2 to TRBJ2-1; D may be TRBD2 (5 bases). V dropped 2 bases and J dropped 3 bases, with 11 bases sitting between them. The V gene's germline CDR1 is LGHNA and CDR2 YNFKEQ. This CDR3 has 15 residues. CDR3 sequence reads: CASSQRGGYYNEQFF. The CDR3 nucleotides are TGTGCCAGCAGCCAACGGGGTGGATACTACAATGAGCAGTTCTTC.

The chain has TRBV7-8 and TRBJ2-7, with 7 nucleotides matching TRBD1. The CDR3 runs to 16 residues. Germline V CDR1 and CDR2: SGHVS, FQNEAQ. V was pared by 5 bases and J by 2 bases, with 12 bases of the junction left unmatched. For the CDR3, the DNA is TGTGCCAGCAGCCCTACCGATACAGGGGATACCTACGAGCAGTACTTC. It specifies CASSPTDTGDTYEQYF.

This chain connects TRBV15 to TRBJ1-5; tentative D call: TRBD1 (6 bases). V lost 0 bases, J lost 0 bases, and 12 bases lay in between. Germline values: CDR1 LNHNV, CDR2 YYDKDF (reference sequence). This CDR3 region has 17 residues. DNA of the CDR3: TGTGCCACCAGCAGAGATAGGGGGACGAATAGCAATCAGCCCCAGCATTTT. It codes for CATSRDRGTNSNQPQHF.